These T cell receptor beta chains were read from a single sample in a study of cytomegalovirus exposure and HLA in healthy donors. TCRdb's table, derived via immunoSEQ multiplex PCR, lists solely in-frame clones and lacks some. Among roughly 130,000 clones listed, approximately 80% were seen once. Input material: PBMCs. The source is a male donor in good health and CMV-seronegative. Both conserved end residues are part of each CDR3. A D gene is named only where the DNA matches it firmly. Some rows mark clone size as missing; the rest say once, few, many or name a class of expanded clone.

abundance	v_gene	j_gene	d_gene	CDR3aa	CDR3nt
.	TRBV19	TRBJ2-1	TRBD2	CASRPTSGRGIEQFF	TGTGCCAGTAGGCCGACTAGCGGGAGGGGCATCGAGCAGTTCTTC
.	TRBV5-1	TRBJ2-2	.	CASSIQGPNTGELFF	TGCGCCAGCAGCATTCAGGGGCCGAACACCGGGGAGCTGTTTTTT
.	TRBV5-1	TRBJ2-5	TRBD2	CASSPSPSGQETQYF	TGCGCCAGCAGCCCGTCCCCTAGCGGGCAAGAGACCCAGTACTTC
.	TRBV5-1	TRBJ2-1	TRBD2	CASSPSASGGGNEQFF	TGCGCCAGCAGCCCTTCGGCGAGCGGGGGGGGTAATGAGCAGTTCTTC
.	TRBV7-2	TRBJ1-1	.	CASSLALGGGTEAFF	TGTGCCAGCAGCTTAGCGCTCGGGGGGGGCACTGAGGCTTTCTTT
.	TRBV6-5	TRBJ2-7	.	CASNSQNVGRWYF	TGTGCCAGCAATTCCCAGAATGTGGGGCGGTGGTACTTC
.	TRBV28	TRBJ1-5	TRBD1	CASSDRGNQPQHF	TGTGCCAGCAGCGACAGGGGCAATCAGCCCCAGCATTTT
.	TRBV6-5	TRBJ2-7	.	CASRQDGVAYEQYF	TGTGCCAGCAGGCAAGACGGGGTAGCCTACGAGCAGTACTTC
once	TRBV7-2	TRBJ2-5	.	CASSLVIRGRETQYF	TGTGCCAGCAGCTTAGTAATCAGGGGTCGAGAGACCCAGTACTTC
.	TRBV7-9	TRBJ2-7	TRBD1	CASNAPGTGSYEQYF	TGTGCCAGCAACGCCCCCGGGACAGGGAGCTACGAGCAGTACTTC
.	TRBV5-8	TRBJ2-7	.	CASSLEQPRIEQYF	TGTGCCAGCAGCTTGGAACAGCCCAGGATCGAGCAGTACTTC
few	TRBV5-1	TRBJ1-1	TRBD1	CASSLAQGAQAFF	TGCGCCAGCAGCTTGGCTCAGGGGGCGCAGGCTTTCTTT
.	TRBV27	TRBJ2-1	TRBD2	CASSSSGGQFF	TGTGCCAGCAGTTCGAGCGGGGGGCAGTTCTTC
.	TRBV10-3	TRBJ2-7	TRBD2	CAISGILAGEPYEQYF	TGTGCCATCAGTGGAATACTAGCGGGCGAACCCTACGAGCAGTACTTC
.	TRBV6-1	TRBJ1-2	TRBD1	CASRVTGGSGYTF	TGTGCCAGCAGAGTAACAGGGGGGAGTGGCTACACCTTC
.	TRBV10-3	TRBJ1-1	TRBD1	CAINGARGRNTEAFF	TGTGCCATCAATGGGGCCAGGGGGCGGAACACTGAAGCTTTCTTT
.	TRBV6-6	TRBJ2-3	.	CASSKQGGPDTQYF	TGTGCCAGCAGTAAGCAGGGGGGCCCTGATACGCAGTATTTT
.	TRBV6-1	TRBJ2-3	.	CASRTLSTDTQYF	TGTGCCAGCAGGACACTTAGCACAGATACGCAGTATTTT
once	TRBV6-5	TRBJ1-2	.	CASTSGVYGYTF	TGTGCCAGCACTTCGGGTGTCTATGGCTACACCTTC
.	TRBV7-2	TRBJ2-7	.	CASSFQGYEQYF	TGTGCCAGCAGCTTTCAGGGGTACGAGCAGTACTTC
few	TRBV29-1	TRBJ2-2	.	CGSLNTGELFF	TGTGGGAGTTTAAACACCGGGGAGCTGTTTTTT
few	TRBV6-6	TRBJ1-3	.	CASTQMSSGNTIYF	TGTGCCAGCACCCAAATGAGCTCTGGAAACACCATATATTTT
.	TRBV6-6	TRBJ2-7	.	CASTFQPGSREQYF	TGTGCCAGCACCTTCCAACCAGGGTCTCGGGAGCAGTACTTC
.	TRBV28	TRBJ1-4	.	CASRSQGKLFF	TGTGCCAGCAGGTCACAGGGAAAACTGTTTTTT
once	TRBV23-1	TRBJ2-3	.	CASKKEVPSTDTQYF	TGCGCCAGCAAGAAAGAGGTCCCGAGCACAGATACGCAGTATTTT
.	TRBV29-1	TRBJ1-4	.	CSVEGADEKLFF	TGCAGCGTTGAGGGGGCCGATGAAAAACTGTTTTTT
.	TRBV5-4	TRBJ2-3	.	CASRRDSDTQYF	TGTGCCAGCAGGCGGGATTCAGATACGCAGTATTTT
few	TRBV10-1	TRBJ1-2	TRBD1	CASSPGQGGRYGYTF	TGCGCCAGCAGCCCTGGACAGGGGGGACGCTATGGCTACACCTTC
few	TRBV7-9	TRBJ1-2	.	CSSSLSNQAILSYGYTF	TGTTCCAGCAGCTTATCAAATCAGGCCATATTGTCCTATGGCTACACCTTC
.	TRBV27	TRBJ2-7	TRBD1	CASRPGQVVYEQYF	TGTGCCAGCAGACCGGGACAGGTGGTATACGAGCAGTACTTC
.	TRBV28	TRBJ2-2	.	CASKGQGFTGELFF	TGTGCCAGCAAAGGGCAGGGATTCACCGGGGAGCTGTTTTTT